This is a list of T cell receptor beta chains from one sample in a study of control samples from healthy donors and cancer patients. Some clones are missing from TCRdb's copy, which holds only in-frame ones; the method was immunoSEQ multiplex PCR. Of some 150,000 clones listed, more than 85% are singletons. Sequencing was done on a sample of blood. The receptor set was obtained from a man aged 25-45 years in good health. The CDR3 runs from the conserved cysteine through the conserved F or W. Fields, in order: clone size, J gene, V gene, CDR3 length, CDR3 protein. Expanded clones get a size class; other rows say once, few or many, or leave the size out.

abundance: -
j_gene: TRBJ1-2
v_gene: TRBV27
len: 13
CDR3aa: CASRMDPNYGYTF

abundance: -
j_gene: TRBJ1-3
v_gene: TRBV30
len: 13
CDR3aa: CACEGDSGNTIYF

abundance: -
j_gene: TRBJ2-2
v_gene: TRBV9
len: 14
CDR3aa: CASSAGTAIGELFF

abundance: -
j_gene: TRBJ2-6
v_gene: TRBV28
len: 13
CDR3aa: CASRSSGANVLTF

abundance: -
j_gene: TRBJ2-7
v_gene: TRBV5-5
len: 16
CDR3aa: CASSLVGGQGPYEQYF

abundance: -
j_gene: TRBJ2-1
v_gene: TRBV30
len: 13
CDR3aa: CAWSVEERGEQFF

abundance: many
j_gene: TRBJ1-5
v_gene: TRBV19
len: 14
CDR3aa: CASSTQGAWQPQHF

abundance: -
j_gene: TRBJ1-5
v_gene: TRBV27
len: 14
CDR3aa: CASRPKGSNQPQHF

abundance: -
j_gene: TRBJ2-2
v_gene: TRBV27
len: 15
CDR3aa: CASSFPGAGTGELFF

abundance: once
j_gene: TRBJ1-2
v_gene: TRBV25-1
len: 15
CDR3aa: CASSESGTSYYGYTF

abundance: -
j_gene: TRBJ1-3
v_gene: TRBV5-1
len: 17
CDR3aa: CASSLVGGQGFGNTIYF

abundance: -
j_gene: TRBJ2-2
v_gene: TRBV11-2
len: 16
CDR3aa: CASSTPGQVNTGELFF

abundance: -
j_gene: TRBJ2-2
v_gene: TRBV28
len: 14
CDR3aa: CASRGGGRPGELFF